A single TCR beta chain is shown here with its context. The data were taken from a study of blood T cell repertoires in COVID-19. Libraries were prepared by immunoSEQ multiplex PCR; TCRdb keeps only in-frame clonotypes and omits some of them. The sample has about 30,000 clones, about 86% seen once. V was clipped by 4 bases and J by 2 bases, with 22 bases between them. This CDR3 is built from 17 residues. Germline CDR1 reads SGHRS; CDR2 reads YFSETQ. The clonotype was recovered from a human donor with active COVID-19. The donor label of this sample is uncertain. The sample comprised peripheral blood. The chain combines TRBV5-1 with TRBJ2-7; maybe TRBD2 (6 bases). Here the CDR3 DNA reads TGCGCCAGCAGCAAGACTGTTACCGGGACTCTAGCCTACGAGCAGTACTTC. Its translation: CASSKTVTGTLAYEQYF.